This is a list of T cell receptor beta chains from one sample in a study. TCRdb redid the calling of the RT-PCR reads with MiXCR, one entry per CDR3 protein. The sample carries more than 600,000 distinct CDR3 sequences, 14% recorded once. Input material: memory CD4+ T cells from blood. These receptors were collected from a female donor in good health, serving as a healthy control. Each CDR3 is given with its conserved first and last residue. A D gene is named only where the DNA matches it firmly. Size is stated for part of the rows, as once, few or many counts, or as a class when the clone is expanded.

J: TRBJ2-7
size: few
V: TRBV4-2
D: TRBD1
length: 16
CDR3: CASSPSAGTGSYEQYF
DNA: TGTGCCAGCAGCCCATCGGCCGGGACAGGGTCCTACGAGCAGTACTTC

J: TRBJ2-7
size: few
V: TRBV27
D: .
length: 14
CDR3: CASSLRWDSYEQYF
DNA: TGTGCCAGCAGTTTACGTTGGGACTCCTACGAGCAGTACTTC

J: TRBJ1-4
size: .
V: TRBV7-9
D: .
length: 15
CDR3: CASSPPAGLGEKLFF
DNA: TGTGCCAGCAGCCCCCCAGCAGGGTTGGGGGAAAAACTGTTTTTT

J: TRBJ2-1
size: few
V: TRBV6-6
D: .
length: 13
CDR3: CASSNLQGYEQFF
DNA: TGTGCCAGCAGTAACCTACAGGGCTATGAGCAGTTCTTC

J: TRBJ2-1
size: many
V: TRBV20-1
D: TRBD2
length: 15
CDR3: CSAISPGTSMNEQFF
DNA: TGCAGTGCTATCTCACCCGGGACTAGTATGAATGAGCAGTTCTTC

J: TRBJ2-7
size: many
V: TRBV6-5
D: TRBD1
length: 18
CDR3: CASSYYGPGTGSTYEQYF
DNA: TGTGCCAGCAGTTACTACGGCCCTGGGACAGGTTCGACCTACGAGCAGTACTTC

J: TRBJ2-3
size: .
V: TRBV20-1
D: .
length: 12
CDR3: CSASPSGDTQYF
DNA: TGCAGTGCTAGCCCCTCTGGGGATACGCAGTATTTT

J: TRBJ1-3
size: .
V: TRBV28
D: .
length: 16
CDR3: CASSPRGEFTGNTIYF
DNA: TGTGCCAGCAGCCCTCGGGGGGAATTTACTGGAAACACCATATATTTT

J: TRBJ2-1
size: .
V: TRBV7-2
D: .
length: 15
CDR3: CASSLHGRSMYEQFF
DNA: TGTGCCAGCAGCTTACACGGGAGAAGTATGTATGAGCAGTTCTTC

J: TRBJ2-1
size: .
V: TRBV7-8
D: TRBD2
length: 16
CDR3: CASSVNTGRVYNEQFF
DNA: TGTGCCAGCAGCGTTAACACCGGGAGGGTTTACAATGAGCAGTTCTTC

J: TRBJ1-3
size: .
V: TRBV20-1
D: .
length: 12
CDR3: CSAPGPGNTIYF
DNA: TGCAGTGCTCCAGGGCCTGGAAACACCATATATTTT